These T cell receptor beta chains were read from a single sample in a study of T cells in Graves' hyperthyroidism and ophthalmopathy. TCRdb re-derived calls from the multiplex PCR reads in MiXCR, one entry per CDR3 protein. There are under 450,000 distinct CDR3 sequences in the sample; roughly 12% occur only once, and less than 25% lies in the top ten. Source material: blood. Every receptor here comes from a man aged 30 to 45 with Graves' hyperthyroidism that later progressed to Graves' ophthalmopathy. Each CDR3 is given with its conserved first and last residue. D genes are given only for firm matches. Only some rows state a clone size, as once, few, many or a class for expanded clones.

TRBJ2-7 | TRBV7-3 | few | TRBD1 | CASSYEDRDCYEQYF | TGTGCCAGCAGTTATGAGGACAGGGATTGTTACGAGCAGTACTTC
TRBJ1-1 | TRBV20-1 | - | - | CSASFTMNTEAFF | TGCAGTGCTAGTTTCACCATGAACACTGAAGCTTTCTTT
TRBJ2-7 | TRBV27 | few | TRBD2 | CASSLTSGLNYEQYF | TGTGCCAGCAGTTTGACTAGCGGACTTAACTACGAGCAGTACTTC
TRBJ2-1 | TRBV5-1 | - | - | CASSLSQGSYNEQFF | TGCGCCAGCAGCTTGAGTCAGGGCTCCTACAATGAGCAGTTCTTC
TRBJ2-1 | TRBV11-2 | many | TRBD2 | CASSLGTAGYNEQFF | TGTGCCAGCAGCTTAGGAACAGCGGGGTACAATGAGCAGTTCTTC
TRBJ2-3 | TRBV6-5 | few | - | CASSYSYLLARDTQYF | TGTGCCAGCAGTTACTCCTACTTACTAGCCAGAGATACGCAGTATTTT
TRBJ2-3 | TRBV13 | many | - | CASSYGLLTDTQYF | TGTGCCAGCAGCTACGGACTGCTCACAGATACGCAGTATTTT
TRBJ1-4 | TRBV11-3 | many | - | CASSPGGGGNEKLFF | TGTGCCAGCAGCCCCGGGGGAGGCGGAAATGAAAAACTGTTTTTT
TRBJ1-5 | TRBV4-1 | - | - | CASSQEGGKQPQHF | TGCGCCAGCAGCCAAGAGGGGGGTAAACAGCCCCAGCATTTT
TRBJ2-3 | TRBV20-1 | many | - | CSARDDNTDTQYF | TGCAGTGCTAGAGATGACAACACAGATACGCAGTATTTT
TRBJ2-1 | TRBV28 | many | - | CASSAKGRYNEQFF | TGTGCCAGCAGTGCCAAGGGGAGGTACAATGAGCAGTTCTTC
TRBJ2-7 | TRBV14 | many | - | CASSLLWRGKFHEQYF | -
TRBJ2-1 | TRBV2 | - | TRBD2 | CASRGRGGSGNEQFF | TGTGCCAGCAGGGGTCGCGGGGGATCGGGTAATGAGCAGTTCTTC
TRBJ2-1 | TRBV30 | many | - | CAWSVLGEQFF | TGTGCCTGGAGCGTACTAGGTGAGCAGTTCTTC
TRBJ1-3 | TRBV9 | - | TRBD1 | CASSPGQGVVDTIYF | TGTGCCAGCAGCCCCGGGCAGGGGGTTGTGGACACCATATATTTT
TRBJ1-3 | TRBV7-2 | few | - | CASSLRAGGLGGQSGDTIYF | TGTGCCAGCAGCTTAAGGGCAGGCGGCCTGGGGGGCCAATCTGGAGACACCATATATTTT
TRBJ1-2 | TRBV6-5 | few | TRBD1 | CASSYSRTGNWGYTF | TGTGCCAGCAGTTACTCCCGGACAGGGAATTGGGGCTACACCTTC
TRBJ1-4 | TRBV20-1 | many | - | CSARKGRGEKLFF | TGCAGTGCTAGAAAGGGAAGGGGTGAAAAACTGTTTTTT
TRBJ2-3 | TRBV5-1 | - | - | CASSRLTGGTQYF | TGCGCCAGCAGCCGACTGACTGGGGGTACGCAGTATTTT
TRBJ2-5 | TRBV7-2 | many | - | CASSPRHLQETQYF | TGTGCCAGCAGCCCACGACATTTACAAGAGACCCAGTACTTC
TRBJ1-6 | TRBV6-1 | many | TRBD1 | CASSERQGAYPPLHF | TGTGCCAGCAGTGAACGACAGGGGGCCTATCCACCCCTCCACTTT
TRBJ1-2 | TRBV2 | - | TRBD1 | CASSPPGQGSYGYTF | TGTGCCAGCAGTCCACCGGGACAGGGGAGCTATGGCTACACCTTC
TRBJ2-7 | TRBV20-1 | - | - | CSARQAVYEQYF | TGCAGTGCTAGACAGGCGGTCTACGAGCAGTACTTC
TRBJ1-5 | TRBV15 | - | - | CATSRDPYSNQPQHF | TGTGCCACCAGCAGGGACCCCTATAGCAATCAGCCCCAGCATTTT
TRBJ1-5 | TRBV5-8 | - | TRBD1 | CASSIEQGVRGNQPQHF | TGTGCCAGCAGCATAGAACAGGGGGTTAGAGGCAATCAGCCCCAGCATTTT
TRBJ1-1 | TRBV9 | many | - | CASSVSKRVGVNTEAFF | TGTGCCAGCAGCGTATCTAAGAGGGTAGGTGTGAACACTGAAGCTTTCTTT
TRBJ2-1 | TRBV5-5 | many | - | CASTPASFYNEQFF | TGTGCCTCGACGCCGGCCTCGTTCTACAATGAGCAGTTCTTC
TRBJ2-3 | TRBV3-1 | many | - | CASSQERDTSTDTQYF | TGTGCCAGCAGCCAAGAAAGGGATACTAGCACAGATACGCAGTATTTT
TRBJ2-1 | TRBV7-9 | many | - | CASSLAGAGLANEQFF | TGTGCCAGCAGCTTAGCCGGGGCAGGGCTGGCCAATGAGCAGTTCTTC
TRBJ1-3 | TRBV6-1 | - | TRBD1 | CASSVDRDLGNTIYF | TGTGCCAGCAGCGTAGACAGGGACTTGGGAAACACCATATATTTT
TRBJ2-2 | TRBV7-2 | many | - | CASRPGYTGELFF | TGTGCCAGCAGACCGGGGTACACCGGGGAGCTGTTTTTT
TRBJ2-3 | TRBV13 | once | TRBD1 | CASSLLGQGGTDTQYF | TGTGCCAGCAGCTTACTCGGACAGGGTGGCACAGATACGCAGTATTTT
TRBJ2-3 | TRBV7-3 | few | TRBD2 | CASSLGSAGEWTQYF | TGTGCCAGCAGCTTAGGTTCCGCGGGGGAGTGGACGCAGTATTTT
TRBJ2-7 | TRBV9 | few | - | CASSVSYGHSYEQYF | TGTGCCAGCAGCGTGTCCTACGGACACTCCTACGAGCAGTACTTC
TRBJ2-7 | TRBV6-1 | many | TRBD2 | CASRPGTSGYEQYF | TGTGCCAGCAGACCCGGGACTAGCGGTTACGAGCAGTACTTC
TRBJ1-1 | TRBV7-8 | many | - | CASSFTGSPEAFF | TGTGCCAGCAGCTTTACAGGATCTCCTGAAGCTTTCTTT
TRBJ1-5 | TRBV6-2/TRBV6-3 | - | TRBD1 | CASSYSLTGKGQPQHF | TGTGCCAGCAGTTACTCGCTGACAGGGAAAGGACAGCCCCAGCATTTT
TRBJ1-5 | TRBV27 | many | TRBD1 | CASKGGRNQPQHF | TGTGCCAGCAAAGGGGGCCGTAATCAGCCCCAGCATTTT
TRBJ2-7 | TRBV6-2/TRBV6-3 | few | - | CASSRLQGSPYEQYF | TGTGCCAGCAGTCGCCTACAGGGTAGTCCCTACGAGCAGTACTTC
TRBJ2-7 | TRBV29-1 | - | - | CSVSWGAAYEQYF | TGCAGCGTATCTTGGGGGGCGGCCTACGAGCAGTACTTC
TRBJ1-1 | TRBV7-6 | few | - | CASSLAEGVTEAFF | TGTGCCAGCAGCTTAGCGGAGGGGGTCACTGAAGCTTTCTTT
TRBJ2-5 | TRBV29-1 | few | TRBD2 | CSAIEAGQETQYF | TGCAGCGCTATCGAAGCGGGGCAAGAGACCCAGTACTTC
TRBJ1-5 | TRBV6-1 | many | - | CASSEMYQPQHF | TGTGCCAGCAGTGAAATGTACCAGCCCCAGCATTTT
TRBJ2-3 | TRBV14 | - | TRBD2 | CASSQVLAGGLDTQYF | TGTGCCAGCAGCCAGGTCCTAGCGGGGGGCCTGGATACGCAGTATTTT
TRBJ2-7 | TRBV9 | - | - | CASSVRGVNAEQYF | TGTGCCAGCAGCGTGCGAGGCGTTAACGCCGAGCAGTACTTC
TRBJ2-5 | TRBV7-9 | - | - | CASSPFQGRDRETQYF | TGTGCCAGCAGCCCTTTTCAGGGGAGGGACAGGGAGACCCAGTACTTC
TRBJ2-3 | TRBV11-3 | many | - | CASSPGRAPSTDTQYF | TGTGCCAGCAGCCCGGGGAGAGCCCCATCCACAGATACGCAGTATTTT
TRBJ2-7 | TRBV7-9 | many | - | CASRPFIGSSSYEQYF | TGTGCCAGCAGGCCCTTTATAGGGTCCAGCTCCTACGAGCAGTACTTC
TRBJ2-2 | TRBV7-9 | - | TRBD1 | CASSSGTGGWTGELFF | TGTGCCAGCAGCTCCGGGACAGGGGGCTGGACCGGGGAGCTGTTTTTT